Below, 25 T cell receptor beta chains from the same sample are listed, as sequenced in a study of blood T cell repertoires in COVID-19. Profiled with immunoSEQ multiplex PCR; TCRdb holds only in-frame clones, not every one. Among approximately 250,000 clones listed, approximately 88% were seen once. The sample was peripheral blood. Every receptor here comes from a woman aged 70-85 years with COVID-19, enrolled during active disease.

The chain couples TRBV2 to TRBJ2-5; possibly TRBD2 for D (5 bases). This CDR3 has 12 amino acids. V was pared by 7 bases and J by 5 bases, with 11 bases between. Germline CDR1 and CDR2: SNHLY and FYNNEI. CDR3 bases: TGTGCCAGCACCTCAGCGGAGGAGACCCAGTACTTC. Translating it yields CASTSAEETQYF.

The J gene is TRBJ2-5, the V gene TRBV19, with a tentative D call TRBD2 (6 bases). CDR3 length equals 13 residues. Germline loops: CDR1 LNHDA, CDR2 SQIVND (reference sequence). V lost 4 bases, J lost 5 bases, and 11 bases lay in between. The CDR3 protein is CASSKVAGETQYF. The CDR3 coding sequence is TGTGCCAGTAGTAAGGTGGCGGGGGAGACCCAGTACTTC.

The CDR3 spells CAIAQGGRSYNSPLHF. As DNA, the CDR3 is TGTGCCATCGCTCAGGGGGGAAGGTCCTATAATTCACCCCTCCACTTT. The rearrangement uses TRBV10-3 and TRBJ1-6; 7 nucleotides line up with TRBD1. The CDR3 loop spans 16 amino acids. Looked up from germline, CDR1 is ENHRY and CDR2 is SYGVKD. V shed 8 bases and J 1 base; nucleotides not matched to a gene: 8.

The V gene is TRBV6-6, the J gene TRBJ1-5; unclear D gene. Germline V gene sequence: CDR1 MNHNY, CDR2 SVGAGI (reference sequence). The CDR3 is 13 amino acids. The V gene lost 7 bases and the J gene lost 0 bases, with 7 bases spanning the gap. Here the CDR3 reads CASNINSNQPQHF. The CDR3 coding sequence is TGTGCCAGCAATATAAATAGCAATCAGCCCCAGCATTTT.

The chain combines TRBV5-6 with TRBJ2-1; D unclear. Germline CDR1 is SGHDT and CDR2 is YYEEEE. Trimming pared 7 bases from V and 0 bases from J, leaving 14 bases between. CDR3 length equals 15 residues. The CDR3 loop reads CASGSSRSSYNEQFF. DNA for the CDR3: TGTGCCAGCGGTTCCTCGAGGAGCTCCTACAATGAGCAGTTCTTC.

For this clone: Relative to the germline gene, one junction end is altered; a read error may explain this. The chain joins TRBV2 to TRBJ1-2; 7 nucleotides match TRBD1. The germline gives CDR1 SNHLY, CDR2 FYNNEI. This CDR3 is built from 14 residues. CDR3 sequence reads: CASRETGNNYGYTF. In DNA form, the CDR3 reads TGTGCCAGCCGTGAGACAGGGAATAACTATGGCTACACCTTC.

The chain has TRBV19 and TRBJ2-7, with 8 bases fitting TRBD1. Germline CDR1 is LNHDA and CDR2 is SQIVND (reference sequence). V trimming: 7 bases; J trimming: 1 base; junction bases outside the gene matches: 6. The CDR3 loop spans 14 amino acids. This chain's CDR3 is CASTRDRSSYEQYF. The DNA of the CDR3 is TGTGCCAGTACGAGGGACAGGAGTTCCTACGAGCAGTACTTC.

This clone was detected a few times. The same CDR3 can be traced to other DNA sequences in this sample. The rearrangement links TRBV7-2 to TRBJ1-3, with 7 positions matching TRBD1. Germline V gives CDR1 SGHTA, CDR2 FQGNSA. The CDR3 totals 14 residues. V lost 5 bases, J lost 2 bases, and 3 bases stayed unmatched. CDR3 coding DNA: TGTGCCAGCAGCCCAGACAGGGCTGGAAACACCATATATTTT. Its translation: CASSPDRAGNTIYF.

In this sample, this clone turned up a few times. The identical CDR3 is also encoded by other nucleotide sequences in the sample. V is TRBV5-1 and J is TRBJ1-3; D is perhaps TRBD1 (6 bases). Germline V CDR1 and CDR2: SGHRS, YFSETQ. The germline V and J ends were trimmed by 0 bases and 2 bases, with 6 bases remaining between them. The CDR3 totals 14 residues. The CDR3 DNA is TGCGCCAGCAGCTTGGCAGGGGCTGGAAACACCATATATTTT. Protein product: CASSLAGAGNTIYF.

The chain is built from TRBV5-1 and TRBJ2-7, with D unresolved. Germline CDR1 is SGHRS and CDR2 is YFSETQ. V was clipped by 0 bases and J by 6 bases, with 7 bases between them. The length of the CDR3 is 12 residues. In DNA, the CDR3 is TGCGCCAGCAGCTTGGACTACGGCGAGCAGTACTTC. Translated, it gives CASSLDYGEQYF.

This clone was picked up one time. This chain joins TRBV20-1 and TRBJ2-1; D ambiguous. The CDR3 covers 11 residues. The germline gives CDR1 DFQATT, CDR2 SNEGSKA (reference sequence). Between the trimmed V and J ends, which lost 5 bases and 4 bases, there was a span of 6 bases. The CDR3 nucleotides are TGCAGTGCTGGTACATACAATGAGCAGTTCTTC. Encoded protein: CSAGTYNEQFF.

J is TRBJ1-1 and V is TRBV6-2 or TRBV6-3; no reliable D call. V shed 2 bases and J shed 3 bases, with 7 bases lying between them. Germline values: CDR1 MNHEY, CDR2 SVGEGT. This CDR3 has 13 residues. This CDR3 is CASSYRRYTEAFF. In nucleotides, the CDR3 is TGTGCCAGCAGTTACCGGCGGTACACTGAAGCTTTCTTT.

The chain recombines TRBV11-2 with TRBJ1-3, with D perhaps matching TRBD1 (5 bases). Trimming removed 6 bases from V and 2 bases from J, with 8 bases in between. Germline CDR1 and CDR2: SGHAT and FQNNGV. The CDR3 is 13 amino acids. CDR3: CASSWGAGNTIYF. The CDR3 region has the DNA TGTGCCAGCAGTTGGGGGGCTGGAAACACCATATATTTT.

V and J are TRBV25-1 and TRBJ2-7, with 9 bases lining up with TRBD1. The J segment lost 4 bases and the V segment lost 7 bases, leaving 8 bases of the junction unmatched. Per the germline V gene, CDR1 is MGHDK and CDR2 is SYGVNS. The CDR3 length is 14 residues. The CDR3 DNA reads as TGTGCCAGCACCCACGGGACAGGGATTTACGAGCAGTACTTC. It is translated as CASTHGTGIYEQYF.

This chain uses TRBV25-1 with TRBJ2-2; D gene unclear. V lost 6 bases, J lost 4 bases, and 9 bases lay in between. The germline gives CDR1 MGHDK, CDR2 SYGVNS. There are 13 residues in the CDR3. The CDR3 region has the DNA TGTGCCAGCAGAGCGTCGGTCACCGGGGAGCTGTTTTTT. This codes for CASRASVTGELFF. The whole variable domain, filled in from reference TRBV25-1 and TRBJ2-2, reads EADIYQTPRYLVIGTGKKITLECSQTMGHDKMYWYQQDPGMELHLIHYSYGVNSTEKGDLSSESTVSRIRTEHFPLTLESARPSHTSQYLCASRASVTGELFFGEGSRLTVL.

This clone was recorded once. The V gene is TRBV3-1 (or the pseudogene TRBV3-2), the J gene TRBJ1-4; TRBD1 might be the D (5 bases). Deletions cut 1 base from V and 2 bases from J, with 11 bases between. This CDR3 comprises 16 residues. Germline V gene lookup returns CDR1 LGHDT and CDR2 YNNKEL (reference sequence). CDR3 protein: CASSQGVGPTNEKLFF. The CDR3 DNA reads TGTGCCAGCAGCCAAGGTGTGGGGCCGACTAATGAAAAACTGTTTTTT.

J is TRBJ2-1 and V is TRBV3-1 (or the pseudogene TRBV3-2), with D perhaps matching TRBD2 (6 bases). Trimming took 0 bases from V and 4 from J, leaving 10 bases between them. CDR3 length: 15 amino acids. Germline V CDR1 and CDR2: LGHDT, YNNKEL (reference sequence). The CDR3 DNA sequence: TGTGCCAGCAGCCAAGATGCGGGAATTTACAATGAGCAGTTCTTC. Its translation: CASSQDAGIYNEQFF.

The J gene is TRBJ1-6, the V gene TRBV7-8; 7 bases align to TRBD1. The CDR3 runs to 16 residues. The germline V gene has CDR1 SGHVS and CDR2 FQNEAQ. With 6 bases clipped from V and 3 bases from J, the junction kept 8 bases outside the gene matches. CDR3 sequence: CASRFRDSNYNSPLHF. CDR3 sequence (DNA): TGTGCCAGCAGGTTCCGGGACAGTAACTATAATTCACCCCTCCACTTT.

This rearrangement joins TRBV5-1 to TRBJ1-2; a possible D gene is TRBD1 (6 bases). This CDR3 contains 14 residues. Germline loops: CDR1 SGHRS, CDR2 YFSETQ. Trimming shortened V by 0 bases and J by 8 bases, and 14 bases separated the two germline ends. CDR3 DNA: TGCGCCAGCAGCTTGGGGGGGCCAGGTAACGGCTACACCTTC. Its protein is CASSLGGPGNGYTF.

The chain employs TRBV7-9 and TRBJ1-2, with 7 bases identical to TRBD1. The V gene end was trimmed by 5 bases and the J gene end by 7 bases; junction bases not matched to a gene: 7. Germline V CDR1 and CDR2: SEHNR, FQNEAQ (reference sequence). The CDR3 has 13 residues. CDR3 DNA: TGTGCCAGCAGCACCGGGACAGTCCGTGGCTACACCTTC. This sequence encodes CASSTGTVRGYTF.

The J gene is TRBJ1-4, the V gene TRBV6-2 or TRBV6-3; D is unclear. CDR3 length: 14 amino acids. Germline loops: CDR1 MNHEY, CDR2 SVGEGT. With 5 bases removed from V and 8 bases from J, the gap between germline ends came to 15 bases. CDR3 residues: CASSRHGRGEKLFF. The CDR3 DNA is TGTGCCAGCAGTCGACACGGTCGCGGGGAAAAACTGTTTTTT.

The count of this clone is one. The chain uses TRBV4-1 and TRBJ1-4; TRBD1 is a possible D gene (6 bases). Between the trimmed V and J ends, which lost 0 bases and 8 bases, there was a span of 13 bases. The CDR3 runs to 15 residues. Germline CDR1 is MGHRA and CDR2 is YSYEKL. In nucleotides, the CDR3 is TGCGCCAGCAGCCAAGAGCGCGTCAGGGGCGAAAAACTGTTTTTT. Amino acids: CASSQERVRGEKLFF.

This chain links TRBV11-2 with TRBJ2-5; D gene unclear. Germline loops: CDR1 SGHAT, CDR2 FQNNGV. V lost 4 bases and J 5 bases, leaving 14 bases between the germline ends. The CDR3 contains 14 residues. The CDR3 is CASSWVGPGETQYF. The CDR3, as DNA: TGTGCCAGCAGCTGGGTAGGCCCCGGGGAGACCCAGTACTTC. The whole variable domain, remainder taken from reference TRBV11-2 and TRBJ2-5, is EAGVAQSPRYKIIEKRQSVAFWCNPISGHATLYWYQQILGQGPKLLIQFQNNGVVDDSQLPKDRFSAERLKGVDSTLKIQPAKLEDSAVYLCASSWVGPGETQYFGPGTRLLVL.

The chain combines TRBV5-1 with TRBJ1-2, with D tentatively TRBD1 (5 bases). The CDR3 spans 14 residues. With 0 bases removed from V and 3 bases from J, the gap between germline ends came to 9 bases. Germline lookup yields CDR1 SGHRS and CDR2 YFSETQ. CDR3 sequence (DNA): TGCGCCAGCAGCTTGGTCGGGGGAGACTATGGCTACACCTTC. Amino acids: CASSLVGGDYGYTF.

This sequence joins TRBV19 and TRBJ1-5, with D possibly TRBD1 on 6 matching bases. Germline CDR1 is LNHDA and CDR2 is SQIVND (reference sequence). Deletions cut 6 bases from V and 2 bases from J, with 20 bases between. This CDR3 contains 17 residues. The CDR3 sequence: CASRDRPQRGGNQPQHF. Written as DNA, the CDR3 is TGTGCCAGTAGAGACAGGCCCCAGCGGGGGGGCAATCAGCCCCAGCATTTT.